The 32 T cell receptor beta chains reported below all come from one sample, sequenced in a study of blood T cells in healthy people across ages. Alongside a J-beta primer mix, a sample-barcoded 5' primer served in a second PCR lasting roughly 7 to 12 cycles. TCRdb reprocessed the 5' RACE reads with MiXCR, giving one entry per CDR3 protein. The table lists some 900,000 distinct CDR3 sequences, about 48% of them singletons, with roughly 12% in the top ten. Sequencing input: blood. Receptors were obtained from a man aged 30 to 39 in good health.

J is TRBJ2-5 and V is TRBV7-9; 12 nucleotides match TRBD2. V shed 8 bases and J 2 bases; nucleotides not matched to a gene: 6. CDR3 length: 15 residues. The germline gives CDR1 SEHNR, CDR2 FQNEAQ (reference sequence). The CDR3 loop is CASGSSGGAQETQYF. Here the CDR3 DNA reads TGTGCCAGCGGCTCTAGCGGGGGGGCTCAAGAGACCCAGTACTTC.

V is TRBV20-1 and J is TRBJ1-1; 7 bases map to TRBD1. J was trimmed by 5 bases and V by 5 bases; bases with no gene match: 8. Germline loops: CDR1 DFQATT, CDR2 SNEGSKA (reference sequence). The CDR3 has 13 residues. The CDR3 region is CSAGPDRVTEAFF. In nucleotides, the CDR3 is TGCAGTGCTGGACCCGACAGGGTTACTGAAGCTTTCTTT.

This clonotype was observed a few times. The chain carries TRBV6-5 and TRBJ1-5, with TRBD1 as a possible D gene (5 bases). V lost 0 bases, J lost 1 base, and 7 bases lay in between. The CDR3 spans 15 residues. Germline-derived CDR1 and CDR2 are MNHEY and SVGAGI. The CDR3 loop reads CASSYSGGSNQPQHF. CDR3 coding DNA: TGTGCCAGCAGTTACTCCGGGGGAAGCAATCAGCCCCAGCATTTT.

The chain couples TRBV24-1 to TRBJ1-2, with 7 bases fitting TRBD1. J was trimmed by 5 bases and V by 7 bases; bases with no gene match: 9. Looked up from germline, CDR1 is KGHDR and CDR2 is SFDVKD. The CDR3 has 14 residues. This CDR3 reads CATRDTGDLYGYTF. The CDR3 DNA reads as TGTGCCACCAGGGACACAGGGGATCTTTATGGCTACACCTTC.

This sequence joins TRBV25-1 and TRBJ2-1, with a tentative D call TRBD1 (6 bases). The germline V gene has CDR1 MGHDK and CDR2 SYGVNS. The CDR3 extends over 15 amino acids. The V gene lost 2 bases and the J gene lost 6 bases, with 14 bases spanning the gap. CDR3 nucleotides: TGTGCCAGCAGTGAAGGGGGCAGGGTCAGCAATGAGCAGTTCTTC. Protein: CASSEGGRVSNEQFF.

The V and J genes are TRBV6-2 or TRBV6-3 and TRBJ2-2, with D possibly TRBD2 on 6 matching bases. The germline V gene encodes CDR1 MNHEY and CDR2 SVGEGT. The V gene lost 8 bases and the J gene lost 7 bases, with 20 bases spanning the gap. The CDR3 runs to 15 residues. CDR3 sequence reads: CASCVRELLGGELFF. In DNA form, the CDR3 reads TGTGCCAGCTGTGTGCGGGAACTCCTCGGCGGGGAGCTGTTTTTT.

V usage is TRBV6-5 and J usage is TRBJ1-2; 7 bases align to TRBD1. Unmatched junction bases numbered 6, after V lost 7 bases and J lost 4 bases. CDR1 and CDR2 from the germline V gene are MNHEY and SVGAGI. The CDR3 has 13 amino acids. The chain's CDR3 is CASTMTGLYGYTF. The CDR3 bases are TGTGCCAGCACTATGACAGGGCTCTATGGCTACACCTTC.

The chain uses TRBV5-1 and TRBJ1-1; D may be TRBD1 (5 bases). This CDR3 region has 14 residues. Trimming pared 2 bases from V and 6 bases from J, leaving 14 bases between. Germline-derived CDR1 and CDR2 are SGHRS and YFSETQ. The chain's CDR3 is CASSFLRDDPEAFF. For the CDR3, the DNA is TGCGCCAGCAGCTTTCTCCGGGACGACCCTGAAGCTTTCTTT.

This clonotype was seen a handful of times. V and J are TRBV28 and TRBJ2-5; 7 bases map to TRBD1. This CDR3 has 13 residues. V was clipped by 5 bases and J by 5 bases; unmatched bases: 5. Per the germline V gene, CDR1 is MDHEN and CDR2 is SYDVKM. The CDR3 loop reads CASSEGQFETQYF. CDR3 nucleotide sequence: TGTGCCAGCAGTGAGGGACAGTTCGAGACCCAGTACTTC.

The sample holds a few counts of this clonotype. This chain joins TRBV5-1 and TRBJ2-3; D remains ambiguous. V shed 2 bases and J shed 5 bases, with 12 bases lying between them. The CDR3 extends over 14 amino acids. Germline CDR1 reads SGHRS; CDR2 reads YFSETQ. The CDR3 here is CASSLPSLGDTQYF. DNA for the CDR3: TGCGCCAGCAGCTTACCTTCCTTGGGAGATACGCAGTATTTT.

The rearrangement uses TRBV7-9 and TRBJ2-1; D unresolved. The CDR3 extends over 13 amino acids. Looked up from germline, CDR1 is SEHNR and CDR2 is FQNEAQ (reference sequence). Trimming cost V 5 bases and J 9 bases, with 14 bases left between them. CDR3 sequence reads: CASSLGWATEQFF. The CDR3 bases are TGTGCCAGCAGCCTCGGTTGGGCCACTGAGCAGTTCTTC.

The chain carries TRBV10-3 and TRBJ1-2; tentative D call: TRBD1 (6 bases). CDR1 ENHRY and CDR2 SYGVKD come from the germline V gene. Between the trimmed V and J ends, which lost 11 bases and 1 base, there was a span of 14 bases. The CDR3 sequence is 13 residues long. The CDR3 is CAGGPTVNYGYTF. CDR3 nucleotides: TGTGCCGGGGGGCCGACAGTTAACTATGGCTACACCTTC.

A note on this clonotype: Being one base from a much bigger clone, this may be a read error. This chain's CDR3 is CASSPQITGQGSGYTF. Here the CDR3 DNA reads TGTGCCAGCTCACCACAGATCACGGGACAGGGGAGCGGCTACACCTTC. This chain connects TRBV18 to TRBJ1-2; TRBD1 agrees at 10 bases. This CDR3 is built from 16 residues. The germline CDR1 and CDR2 sequences are KGHSH and LQKENI. V dropped 1 base and J dropped 8; count of bases not matched to a gene: 10.

The V and J genes are TRBV4-3 and TRBJ2-1, with 12 bases lining up with TRBD2. Looked up from germline, CDR1 is LGHNA and CDR2 is YSLEER. Unmatched junction bases numbered 8, after V lost 0 bases and J lost 14 bases. The CDR3 sequence is 15 residues long. The CDR3 nucleotides are TGCGCCAGCAGCCAAGATTGGCTAGCGGGGGGGCCTAAGTTCTTC. It yields the protein CASSQDWLAGGPKFF.

Sample share makes this clonotype medium-sized. The rearrangement uses TRBV29-1 and TRBJ2-3; maybe TRBD1 (6 bases). CDR1 and CDR2 (germline): SQVTM, ANQGSEA. The ends were cut back, 5 bases at V and 4 bases at J, with 10 bases in the middle. This CDR3 is 12 amino acids long. The CDR3 region is CSVSYRADTQYF. The CDR3 DNA follows: TGCAGCGTTTCGTACAGGGCAGATACGCAGTATTTT.

The V and J genes are TRBV6-1 and TRBJ1-5; possible D gene TRBD1, 5 bases. Between the trimmed V and J ends, which lost 6 bases and 3 bases, there was a span of 15 bases. CDR1 is MNHNS, CDR2 SASEGT, per germline. The CDR3 has 15 amino acids. The CDR3 nucleotides read TGTGCCAGCAGGCAACAGGCATATACCAATCAGCCCCAGCATTTT. It is translated as CASRQQAYTNQPQHF.

This clonotype was observed at least ten times. The chain links TRBV5-1 to TRBJ2-7; 8 bases are shared with TRBD2. This CDR3 is built from 15 residues. The germline V gene has CDR1 SGHRS and CDR2 YFSETQ. Losses at the gene ends were 5 bases for V and 0 bases for J; bases not matched to a gene: 7. Written as DNA, the CDR3 is TGCGCCAGCAGATTCGCGGGGACTAGCTCCTACGAGCAGTACTTC. It encodes CASRFAGTSSYEQYF.

The chain uses TRBV12-3 or TRBV12-4 and TRBJ2-7, with 8 positions matching TRBD1. V lost 5 bases and J lost 5; bases outside the gene matches: 11. The CDR3 spans 15 residues. DNA for the CDR3: TGTGCCAGCAGTCCCTCGACAGGGGTGGGGAACGAGCAGTACTTC. Its protein product is CASSPSTGVGNEQYF.

The chain combines TRBV29-1 with TRBJ2-4; 10 bases are a match to TRBD2. The J call is uncertain, as TRBJ2-7 better fits the DNA end. This CDR3 is 14 amino acids long. Germline CDR1 is SQVTM and CDR2 is ANQGSEA. This CDR3 is CSVGKTSGSYEQYF. The CDR3 DNA follows: TGCAGCGTGGGGAAGACTAGCGGGTCCTACGAGCAGTACTTC.

This clonotype has more than one count but fewer than ten. V usage is TRBV30 and J usage is TRBJ1-4; the D is unclear. V dropped 0 bases and J dropped 8 bases, with 7 bases sitting between them. CDR3 length: 12 amino acids. Germline-derived CDR1 and CDR2 are GTSNPN and SVGIG (reference sequence). The CDR3 DNA follows: TGTGCCTGGAGTGTCTCCAGGGAAAAACTGTTTTTT. Its translation: CAWSVSREKLFF.

J is TRBJ2-3 and V is TRBV20-1; unclear D gene. The V gene's germline CDR1 is DFQATT and CDR2 SNEGSKA (reference sequence). This CDR3 contains 15 residues. V was pared by 3 bases and J by 1 base, with 14 bases between. The CDR3 DNA reads as TGCAGTGCTAGGGAAGGTCGGACGGGCACAGATACGCAGTATTTT. It specifies CSAREGRTGTDTQYF.

V usage is TRBV28 and J usage is TRBJ1-4; no clear D. There are 14 residues in the CDR3. Trimming removed 1 base at V and 5 bases at J, with 8 bases between. Germline V lookup: CDR1 MDHEN, CDR2 SYDVKM. The CDR3 DNA reads TGTGCCAGCAGTTTATATGCTGCGAATGAAAAACTGTTTTTT. Its translation is CASSLYAANEKLFF.

This chain links TRBV6-5 with TRBJ2-1; D is ambiguous. The germline V and J ends were trimmed by 8 bases and 0 bases, with 14 bases remaining between them. Germline V gene sequence: CDR1 MNHEY, CDR2 SVGAGI. The CDR3 consists of 15 residues. This CDR3 is CASGNTASSYNEQFF. The CDR3 DNA reads as TGTGCCAGCGGGAACACGGCCAGCTCCTACAATGAGCAGTTCTTC.

This clonotype has only a few counts. The chain uses TRBV5-1 and TRBJ2-3; D remains ambiguous. Trimming shortened V by 0 bases and J by 4 bases, and 12 bases separated the two germline ends. Germline V lookup: CDR1 SGHRS, CDR2 YFSETQ. CDR3 size: 15 residues. CDR3 bases: TGCGCCAGCAGCTTGGGAGAGGTTTGGGCAGATACGCAGTATTTT. It is translated as CASSLGEVWADTQYF.

The CDR3 reads CSANRRDTDTQYF. CDR3 nucleotide sequence: TGCAGTGCTAACCGACGGGACACAGATACGCAGTATTTT. The chain combines TRBV20-1 with TRBJ2-3, with D possibly TRBD2 on 5 matching bases. Germline V gene lookup returns CDR1 DFQATT and CDR2 SNEGSKA (reference sequence). The CDR3 loop spans 13 amino acids. V was trimmed by 4 bases and J by 2 bases, leaving 10 bases between them.

The V and J genes are TRBV6-1 and TRBJ2-3, with TRBD1 matching 9 bases. The CDR3 extends over 15 amino acids. Germline values: CDR1 MNHNS, CDR2 SASEGT. After removal of 6 bases from V and 2 bases from J, the junction contained 6 bases not matched to a gene. CDR3 residues: CASSETGGITDTQYF. The CDR3 nucleotides read TGTGCCAGCAGCGAGACAGGGGGTATCACAGATACGCAGTATTTT.

This clonotype showed up many times. This chain connects TRBV4-3 to TRBJ2-1, with D possibly TRBD2 on 5 matching bases. The CDR3 totals 16 residues. In germline, CDR1 is LGHNA, CDR2 YSLEER. V was shortened by 0 bases and J by 7 bases, with 16 bases between the two germline ends. The CDR3 DNA reads TGCGCCAGCAGCCAAGATTATCGGACTTTGGGGAATGAGCAGTTCTTC. Translated, it gives CASSQDYRTLGNEQFF.

With regard to this clonotype: One end of the junction varies from germline; a read error may be responsible. V usage is TRBV5-1 and J usage is TRBJ2-3; 8 bases map to TRBD2. There are 18 residues in the CDR3. CDR1 and CDR2 from the germline V gene are SGHRS and YFSETQ. The CDR3: CVSERTFYASGRGDTQYF. The CDR3, as DNA: TGCGTCAGCGAGAGGACCTTCTATGCTAGCGGGCGGGGAGATACGCAGTATTTT.

The rearrangement uses TRBV4-1 and TRBJ1-1; D not resolved. Deletions cut 0 bases from V and 8 bases from J, with 10 bases between. CDR1 MGHRA and CDR2 YSYEKL come from the germline V gene. CDR3 length equals 13 residues. Written as DNA, the CDR3 is TGCGCCAGCAGCCAAGATGTGAAGACCGAAGCTTTCTTT. Translated: CASSQDVKTEAFF.

This chain joins TRBV7-2 and TRBJ2-1; TRBD2 matches 7 bases. The CDR3 is 16 amino acids. The V segment lost 2 bases and the J segment 4 bases; nucleotides outside the gene matches: 8. CDR1 SGHTA and CDR2 FQGNSA come from the germline V gene. The CDR3 region is CASSLLGLNLYNEQFF. The CDR3 nucleotides are TGTGCCAGCAGCTTATTGGGACTAAACCTATACAATGAGCAGTTCTTC.

As to this clonotype: A read error may produce the germline difference seen at one junction end. The chain combines TRBV28 with TRBJ1-4; TRBD1 matches 7 bases. The CDR3 extends over 15 amino acids. The germline gives CDR1 MDHEN, CDR2 SYDVKM. The CDR3 here is CTSSGQGATNEKLFF. CDR3 sequence (DNA): TGTACCAGCAGTGGTCAGGGGGCAACTAATGAAAAACTGTTTTTT.

V usage is TRBV20-1 and J usage is TRBJ1-2, with 9 bases fitting TRBD1. CDR3 size: 15 residues. The V and J ends lost 5 bases and 3 bases, in that order; junction bases with no gene match: 10. Per the germline V gene, CDR1 is DFQATT and CDR2 is SNEGSKA (reference sequence). CDR3 coding DNA: TGCAGTGCTGGAACCAACAGGGGGCTGGACTATGGCTACACCTTC. Protein: CSAGTNRGLDYGYTF.